One and the same sample provided the 25 T cell receptor beta chains below, sequenced in a study of read filtering for tumor transcriptome and immune sequencing. The library was built from around 400 ng RNA with molecular barcoded adaptors for alpha/delta and beta/gamma chains. In TCRdb, the reads were re-called with MiXCR into one record per CDR3 protein. This table holds some 130,000 distinct CDR3 sequences, 10% to 15% found once. Sequenced: a population of CD138-negative cells sorted from bone marrow. The receptors originated from a donor aged 40 or over with multiple myeloma.

This clonotype was detected ten times or more. The V gene is TRBV6-1, the J gene TRBJ2-5; D is possibly TRBD1 or TRBD2 (5 bases each). Germline-derived CDR1 and CDR2 are MNHNS and SASEGT. Trimming shortened V by 8 bases and J by 5 bases, and 18 bases separated the two germline ends. The CDR3 is made up of 14 amino acids. The CDR3 DNA sequence: TGTGCCAGCCTACTCCCTTCGGGGACCGAGACCCAGTACTTC. Encoded protein: CASLLPSGTETQYF.

Many counts were recorded for this clonotype. The chain recombines TRBV7-9 with TRBJ1-4; D is uncertain. Germline CDR1 reads SEHNR; CDR2 reads FQNEAQ (reference sequence). V was shortened by 4 bases and J by 5 bases, with 17 bases between the two germline ends. The CDR3 has 16 amino acids. CDR3 in amino acids: CASSSLTFSLNEKLFF. CDR3 bases: TGTGCCAGCAGCTCGTTGACCTTCTCCCTCAATGAAAAACTGTTTTTT.

This clonotype was seen ten or more times. CDR3: CSVLGFGNTEAFF. For the CDR3, the DNA is TGCAGCGTTCTTGGCTTCGGGAACACTGAAGCTTTCTTT. This chain connects TRBV29-1 to TRBJ1-1, with D hard to call. The CDR3 length is 13 residues. CDR1 and CDR2 (germline): SQVTM, ANQGSEA. The V and J ends lost 5 bases and 1 base respectively, with 11 bases between them.

This clonotype was observed many times. The chain links TRBV5-1 to TRBJ2-3; 10 nucleotides line up with TRBD1. The CDR3 loop spans 15 amino acids. Germline CDR1 SGHRS, CDR2 YFSETQ. Losses at the gene ends were 3 bases for V and 9 bases for J; bases not matched to a gene: 10. The CDR3 protein is CASSSGTGVLRTQYF. Written as DNA, the CDR3 is TGCGCCAGCAGCTCTGGGACAGGGGTTTTGCGGACGCAGTATTTT.

This clonotype showed up many times. V is TRBV7-9 and J is TRBJ2-5, with 10 positions matching TRBD1. Per the germline V gene, CDR1 is SEHNR and CDR2 is FQNEAQ (reference sequence). With 8 bases clipped from V and 5 bases from J, the junction kept 8 bases outside the gene matches. CDR3 length: 14 amino acids. CDR3: CASRRQGAQETQYF. The CDR3 region has the DNA TGTGCCAGCCGACGACAGGGGGCCCAGGAGACCCAGTACTTC. Full variable domain (missing parts from reference TRBV7-9 and TRBJ2-5): DTGVSQNPRHKITKRGQNVTFRCDPISEHNRLYWYRQTLGQGPEFLTYFQNEAQLEKSRLLSDRFSAERPKGSFSTLEIQRTEQGDSAMYLCASRRQGAQETQYFGPGTRLLVL.

The V and J genes are TRBV28 and TRBJ2-2, with 10 bases lining up with TRBD2. CDR1 and CDR2 (germline): MDHEN, SYDVKM. With V trimmed by 5 bases and J by 9 bases, 6 bases remained unmatched. This CDR3 is built from 14 residues. DNA of the CDR3: TGTGCCAGCAGTGGGACTAGCGATACCTGGGAGCTGTTTTTT. Translated, it gives CASSGTSDTWELFF.

On this clonotype: A read error may be the cause here, since a much bigger clone is one base away. The chain uses TRBV5-1 and TRBJ1-1; D gene unclear. The V end was cut by 0 bases, the J end by 6 bases, with 12 bases between. The CDR3 spans 14 residues. Per germline, CDR1 SGHRS and CDR2 YFSETQ. The CDR3 sequence: CASSLDRARAEAFF. The CDR3 DNA reads as TGCGCCAGCAGCTTGGACCGGGCAAGGGCTGAAGCTTTCTTT.

In this sample, this clonotype turned up many times. The chain uses TRBV27 and TRBJ1-1; D remains unclear. Looked up from germline, CDR1 is MNHEY and CDR2 is SMNVEV (reference sequence). The V and J ends lost 5 bases and 1 base respectively, with 11 bases between them. This CDR3 has 14 amino acids. CDR3 DNA: TGTGCCAGCAGTACCGCGGTGACGAACACTGAAGCTTTCTTT. The encoded protein is CASSTAVTNTEAFF.

This clonotype was counted many times. The chain has TRBV28 and TRBJ1-3; 9 bases are shared with TRBD1. Trimming removed 8 bases from V and 5 bases from J; junction bases left unmatched: 7. Germline V gene lookup returns CDR1 MDHEN and CDR2 SYDVKM. The CDR3 runs to 14 residues. CDR3 sequence (DNA): TGTGCCAGCCGGGACAGGGCCGTTAGAAACACCATATATTTT. This translates into CASRDRAVRNTIYF.

Remarks on this clonotype: This clone may be a read error of a much larger clone one base away. V and J are TRBV2 and TRBJ1-5, with unresolved D. Between the trimmed V and J ends, which lost 4 bases and 11 bases, there was a span of 9 bases. This CDR3 spans 11 amino acids. Germline values: CDR1 SNHLY, CDR2 FYNNEI. The DNA of the CDR3 is TGTGCCAGCAGTGGCAGCTGGTCCCAGCATTTT. Protein product: CASSGSWSQHF. The variable domain in full, completed from reference TRBV2 and TRBJ1-5, reads EPEVTQTPSHQVTQMGQEVILRCVPISNHLYFYWYRQILGQKVEFLVSFYNNEISEKSEIFDDQFSVERPDGSNFTLKIRSTKLEDSAMYFCASSGSWSQHFGDGTRLSIL.

In its sample, this clonotype was seen once. A much larger clonotype is one base distant, so this may be a read error. The chain uses TRBV5-4 and TRBJ2-7; 10 nucleotides agree with TRBD2. Germline CDR1 and CDR2: SGHNT and YYREEE (reference sequence). The CDR3 consists of 13 residues. CDR3 region: CASSPGTSDQQHF. CDR3 DNA sequence: TGTGCCAGCAGCCCCGGGACTAGCGACCAGCAGCACTTC. The whole variable domain, remainder taken from reference TRBV5-4 and TRBJ2-7, is ETGVTQSPTHLIKTRGQQVTLRCSSQSGHNTVSWYQQALGQGPQFIFQYYREEENGRGNFPPRFSGLQFPNYSSELNVNALELDDSALYLCASSPGTSDQQHFGPGTRLTVT.

This clonotype has a count of ten or more. The chain recombines TRBV20-1 with TRBJ2-7; D is unclear. This CDR3 has 13 residues. The V and J ends lost 3 bases and 6 bases respectively, with 15 bases between them. Germline CDR1 reads DFQATT; CDR2 reads SNEGSKA (reference sequence). The CDR3 coding sequence is TGCAGTGCTAGTCTCTTGAGTTCTCGCGAGCAGTACTTC. This translates into CSASLLSSREQYF.

This clonotype has at least ten counts. The DNA for the CDR3 is TGTGCCAGCAGCCAAGATCACGCGGGGTGGCAGTTCTTC. It translates to CASSQDHAGWQFF. This chain links TRBV4-2 with TRBJ2-1; the D gene is possibly TRBD2 (6 bases). V was clipped by 0 bases and J by 12 bases, with 12 bases between them. Germline V gene sequence: CDR1 LGHNA, CDR2 YNFKEQ. The CDR3 is made up of 13 amino acids.

This clonotype was seen ten or more times. This chain joins TRBV6-4 and TRBJ2-1; 12 nucleotides match TRBD2. The CDR3 is made up of 14 amino acids. From germline, CDR1 is MRHNA and CDR2 SNTAGT. The V gene end was trimmed by 6 bases and the J gene end by 9 bases; junction bases not matched to a gene: 6. The CDR3 DNA is TGTGCCAGCAGAGTGACTAGCGGGAGTGCTGAGCAGTTCTTC. The encoded protein is CASRVTSGSAEQFF.

This clonotype was detected many times. The chain joins TRBV29-1 to TRBJ1-1; D ambiguous. Germline loops: CDR1 SQVTM, CDR2 ANQGSEA. The CDR3 has 12 amino acids. V was cut by 5 bases and J by 1 base, with 8 bases left in between. The CDR3 protein is CSVSLGNTEAFF. CDR3 bases: TGCAGCGTTTCTCTAGGGAACACTGAAGCTTTCTTT.

Only a few counts were recorded for this clonotype. V and J are TRBV6-6 and TRBJ2-3; 10 nucleotides align to TRBD1. Germline V gives CDR1 MNHNY, CDR2 SVGAGI (reference sequence). The ends lost 6 bases at V and 6 bases at J; junction bases unmatched: 9. This CDR3 has 15 residues. CDR3 sequence reads: CASSSAGTGEDTQYF. The CDR3 region has the DNA TGTGCCAGCAGCTCCGCCGGGACAGGGGAGGATACGCAGTATTTT.

This clonotype came up many times. The V and J genes are TRBV7-6 and TRBJ2-3; D is ambiguous. V gave up 2 bases and J gave up 1 base, with 10 bases separating them. This CDR3 is built from 15 residues. Germline CDR1 SGHVS, CDR2 FNYEAQ. DNA for the CDR3: TGTGCCAGCAGCTTACGGTCAAGCCGCACAGATACGCAGTATTTT. It specifies CASSLRSSRTDTQYF.

A note on this clonotype: Since a far larger clone is one base different, this is likely a read error. The CDR3 does not close with the conserved phenylalanine or tryptophan, likely indicating a read error. The chain couples TRBV12-3 or TRBV12-4 to TRBJ2-1; D gene ambiguous. The CDR3 is 11 residues long. The V end was cut by 4 bases, the J end by 9 bases, with 7 bases between. DNA of the CDR3: TGTGCCAGCAGTTCAAGACTTGAGCAGTTCCTC. Translated, it gives CASSSRLEQFL.

This clonotype was recorded at least ten times. This chain connects TRBV25-1 to TRBJ2-6; TRBD2 might be the D (5 bases). The germline gives CDR1 MGHDK, CDR2 SYGVNS. Deletions cut 8 bases from V and 2 bases from J, with 16 bases between. The CDR3 sequence is 16 residues long. The CDR3 region has the DNA TGTGCCAGCTCACCCATCCCGGGGACTGGGGCCAACGTCCTGACTTTC. Its protein is CASSPIPGTGANVLTF.

As to this clonotype: A junction boundary mismatches the germline segment, possibly from a read error. The chain joins TRBV18 to TRBJ1-1, with no clear D. Germline lookup yields CDR1 KGHSH and CDR2 LQKENI. The CDR3 length is 14 residues. The DNA for the CDR3 is TGTGCCAGCTCACCACAGGGTCTGAACACTGAAGCTTCCTTT. Protein: CASSPQGLNTEASF.

This clonotype appeared many times. This chain uses TRBV28 with TRBJ2-1, with D unresolved. The germline V gene has CDR1 MDHEN and CDR2 SYDVKM. The length of the CDR3 is 14 residues. V gave up 1 base and J gave up 7 bases, with 11 bases separating them. The CDR3 reads CASSLLPSRNEQFF. In nucleotides, the CDR3 is TGTGCCAGCAGTTTATTACCCAGTAGGAATGAGCAGTTCTTC.

This clonotype came up many times. The CDR3 DNA follows: TGCAGCGTTCAACCGTTTTCGGGCGGGACAGATACGCAGTATTTT. Protein: CSVQPFSGGTDTQYF. This chain links TRBV29-1 with TRBJ2-3; D possibly corresponds to TRBD2 (5 bases). CDR1 is SQVTM, CDR2 ANQGSEA, per germline. This CDR3 region has 15 residues. With 5 bases removed from V and 3 bases from J, the gap between germline ends came to 18 bases.

The V gene is TRBV13, the J gene TRBJ2-3; TRBD2 might be the D (6 bases). Trimming shortened V by 2 bases and J by 2 bases, and 23 bases separated the two germline ends. Per germline, CDR1 PRHDT and CDR2 FYEKMQ (reference sequence). The CDR3 totals 19 residues. The CDR3 spells CASSLLQAGRRSVTDTQYF. In nucleotides, the CDR3 is TGTGCCAGCAGCTTATTGCAGGCGGGGAGGCGGTCCGTCACAGATACGCAGTATTTT.

This clonotype was seen ten or more times. The chain links TRBV6-5 to TRBJ2-1; 7 bases fit TRBD1. J lost 5 bases, V lost 1 base, and 8 bases had no gene match. The CDR3 extends over 16 amino acids. Germline-derived CDR1 and CDR2 are MNHEY and SVGAGI. CDR3 DNA: TGTGCCAGCAGTTACTTCACCGGGACAGTAAACAATGAGCAGTTCTTC. Its protein is CASSYFTGTVNNEQFF.

In its sample, this clonotype was seen many times. This sequence joins TRBV7-2 and TRBJ1-2, with D perhaps TRBD1 (6 bases). With 5 bases removed from V and 7 bases from J, the gap between germline ends came to 14 bases. From germline, CDR1 is SGHTA and CDR2 FQGNSA. The CDR3 is 13 amino acids. The CDR3 loop is CASSTRGMRGYTF. CDR3 sequence (DNA): TGTGCCAGCAGCACTAGGGGGATGCGTGGCTACACCTTC.